This is a list of T cell receptor beta chains from one sample in a study of identical twins. TCRdb re-derived calls from the 5' RACE reads in MiXCR, one entry per CDR3 protein. The data show about 700,000 distinct CDR3 sequences, over 8.5% seen once. Separately, the same data were catalogued under a study of yellow fever vaccine responses in identical twins.

Sequencing was done on a sample of PBMCs. The receptor source for this set is a woman aged 18-29 years in good health. Both conserved end residues are part of each CDR3.

>TRBV27
CASSLSPETLEETQYF
>TRBV6-5
CASSYGGPTGELFF
>TRBV7-9
CASSLGRRTDTQYF
>TRBV7-2
CASSLMPVYEQYF
>TRBV9
CASSGRRLESEAFF
>TRBV19
CASSPRGSGNREQYF
>TRBV28
CASSFEGPGGTGELFF
>TRBV20-1
CSAITGTSYEQYF
>TRBV3-1
CASSPRDRGINEQYF
>TRBV29-1
CSVATGGQDTQYF
>TRBV28
CASSLFAGGFYEQYF
>TRBV7-9
CASSRRRTDSSYNEQFF
>TRBV20-1
CSCRTSGDTQYF
>TRBV12-3/TRBV12-4
CASRIKMGQLYNEQFF
>TRBV18
CASSPTPAQETQYF
>TRBV12-3/TRBV12-4
CASSFSVSEQFF
>TRBV11-1
CASSLNSIGEQYF
>TRBV6-5
CASSIPGQAYSNQPQHF
>TRBV19
CASSMKGLSNQPQHF
>TRBV7-9
CASSPRTGVNEQFF
>TRBV6-1
CASSNPGGQGFHNEQFF
>TRBV28
CASSPRVEQFF
>TRBV20-1
CSASLPGASGREYF
>TRBV6-5
CASGRRNSPLHF
>TRBV24-1
CATSDFQPGQGRTDTQYF
>TRBV30
CAWDVGGTGSGANVLTF
>TRBV18
CASSPYDSSYEQYF
>TRBV5-6
CASSLRVGFGTEAFF
>TRBV7-8
CASSQRTLAGGLSYNEQFF
>TRBV6-5
CASSYRRPNEQFF
>TRBV25-1
CATEQGEQYF
>TRBV7-2
CASSLVPPGVPSYEQYF
>TRBV6-4
CASSTSGTHEQFF
>TRBV7-9
CASASGQAPYEQYF
>TRBV7-2
CASSSQGLGRTDTQYF
>TRBV29-1
CSVEATGTVEYEQYF
>TRBV28
CASRKHRGLAGRTYNEQFF
>TRBV4-3
CASSQDRRGAYYGYTF
>TRBV6-4
CASSESGGTGELFF
>TRBV10-3
CAIRYGTSYEQYF
>TRBV4-2
CASSQEATGGRTGELFF
>TRBV27
CASQKSGGSYEQYF
>TRBV24-1
CATSDQGANVLTF
>TRBV12-3/TRBV12-4
CASRGTAQGHSPLHF
>TRBV21-1
CASSNKSSGEYQETQYF
>TRBV9
CASSPWGAPDTQYF
>TRBV12-3/TRBV12-4
CASLLLQGEQYF
>TRBV28
CASSLEQISSYEQYF
>TRBV11-2
CASSKRGLAGGANTGELFF
>TRBV7-2
CASTLLTGNTGELFF
>TRBV18
CASSRLQDTGELFF
>TRBV7-9
CASSYPSGGISYEQYF
>TRBV7-2
CASSPPVRNTIYF